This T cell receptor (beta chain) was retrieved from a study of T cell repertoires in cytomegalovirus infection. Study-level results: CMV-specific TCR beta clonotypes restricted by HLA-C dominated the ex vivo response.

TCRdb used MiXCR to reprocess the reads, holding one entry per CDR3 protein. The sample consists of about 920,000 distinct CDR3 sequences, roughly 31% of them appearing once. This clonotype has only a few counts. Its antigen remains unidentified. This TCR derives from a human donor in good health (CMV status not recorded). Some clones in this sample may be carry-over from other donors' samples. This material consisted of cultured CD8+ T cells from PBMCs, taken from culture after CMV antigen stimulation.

CDR3 amino acids: CASSTSTGPNEAFF. CDR3 sequence (DNA): TGTGCCAGTAGTACTTCGACAGGACCGAATGAAGCTTTCTTT. This sequence joins TRBV19 and TRBJ1-1, with TRBD1 as a possible D gene (6 bases). The CDR3 has 14 amino acids. Germline V CDR1 and CDR2: LNHDA, SQIVND (reference sequence). V lost 4 bases and J lost 7, with 16 bases in between.